This T cell receptor beta chain was captured by sequencing in a study of shared clonotypes between healthy human individuals. Trimming cost V 1 base and J 11 bases, with 17 bases left between them. Germline V gene sequence: CDR1 SGHDN, CDR2 FVKESK. The length of the CDR3 is 15 residues. Original handling: For the immunoSEQ data, sequences were junction-only without quality scores, so filtering differed. The method was immunoSEQ multiplex PCR; TCRdb's version includes in-frame clones alone and lacks a portion of them. Clone size and the V and J calls come from that table; the DNA yielded D and trimming. The sample consists of nearly 750,000 clones, 55% to 75% of them appearing once.

Sample: memory CD4+ T cells sorted from blood. Subset denoted: CD45RA-negative fraction. The sequence was collected from a woman between 25 and 40 years old in good health. V usage is TRBV14 and J usage is TRBJ1-4; TRBD1 might be the D (5 bases). CDR3 region: CASSQGPGTGGKLFF. The CDR3 DNA reads as TGTGCCAGCAGCCAAGGACCGGGCACGGGGGGGAAACTGTTTTTT.